The subject of this entry is one T cell receptor (beta chain). Followed longitudinally, the Seattle patients had been enrolled during active infection. Here immunoSEQ multiplex PCR was the method, and the copy in TCRdb shows in-frame clones only, minus some. The sample shows roughly 200,000 clones, roughly three quarters of them seen only once. The source of the sample is a study of blood T cell repertoires in COVID-19. The CDR3 contains 16 residues. The V gene's germline CDR1 is SGHTA and CDR2 FQGTGA. The V and J ends lost 6 bases and 10 bases, in that order; junction bases with no gene match: 15. Sequenced sample: peripheral blood. This chain uses TRBV7-3 with TRBJ2-1; 10 nucleotides agree with TRBD1. This receptor was taken from a woman aged 40 to 55 with COVID-19, enrolled during active disease. CDR3 DNA sequence: TGTGCCAGCAGACCCACCGTCGGACAGGGGGAGTTGGAGCAGTTCTTC. Translated, it gives CASRPTVGQGELEQFF.